These 5 T cell receptor beta chains were sequenced from one sample in a study of T-cell reconstitution after alpha-beta-depleted transplantation in children (TCRdb year 2016). The library was obtained by PCR. The sequencer was an Illumina HiSeq 2500. To normalize quantification of the TCRbeta repertoire, the TCR libraries were built with molecular barcoding that relied on unique molecular identifiers. The public reads were reanalyzed by TCRdb: fastp trimming at Q25, MiXCR alignment, in-frame beta chains only. Rows are combined by CDR3 protein, so each entry shows the most common genes and DNA. For this sample there are around 110,000 distinct CDR3 sequences; over 9% appear just once. Under 35% of the sample comes from the top ten. The sample's treatment or condition label, in plain terms: allogeneic hematopoietic cell transplantation with graft depleted of TCRalphabeta T cells and CD19 B cells. Sequenced here: PBMCs, sampled before TCRalphabeta/CD19-depleted stem cell transplant. These TCRs come from a boy between 2 and 10 years old with acute lymphoblastic leukemia, due to receive a stem cell transplant.

This clonotype was seen ten or more times. The chain combines TRBV7-2 with TRBJ2-7; 10 nucleotides line up with TRBD1. The V and J ends lost 4 bases and 1 base, in that order; junction bases with no gene match: 13. Germline assignment: CDR1 SGHTA and CDR2 FQGNSA. The CDR3 spans 18 residues. CDR3 DNA sequence: TGTGCCAGCAGCTCCCTCAACCGTGACAGGGGGCAGTCCTACGAGCAGTACTTC. It specifies CASSSLNRDRGQSYEQYF.

This clonotype was recorded a few times. The chain joins TRBV12-3 or TRBV12-4 to TRBJ2-3, with TRBD2 matching over 10 bases. Trimming took 7 bases from V and 2 from J; bases not matched to a gene: 3. The CDR3 runs 14 residues. The CDR3 bases are TGTGCCAGCAAGAGCGGGAGGGCCACAGATACGCAGTATTTT. This gives the protein CASKSGRATDTQYF.

This clonotype was detected only a few times. V usage is TRBV5-6 and J usage is TRBJ2-5; 11 nucleotides match TRBD2. This CDR3 has 17 amino acids. Trimming removed 0 bases from V and 4 bases from J; junction bases left unmatched: 8. Looked up from germline, CDR1 is SGHDT and CDR2 is YYEEEE. CDR3 amino acids: CASSLGPLAGEGETQYF. The CDR3 DNA is TGTGCCAGCAGCTTGGGACCACTAGCGGGAGAAGGAGAGACCCAGTACTTC.

This clonotype was counted between two and nine times. The chain recombines TRBV25-1 with TRBJ1-2; 7 bases agree with TRBD1. The CDR3 has 12 residues. Losses at the gene ends were 5 bases for V and 8 bases for J; bases not matched to a gene: 5. Germline CDR1 and CDR2: MGHDK and SYGVNS. The CDR3 DNA sequence: TGTGCCAGCAGTCCAGGGGGTCCCGGCTACACCTTC. Translation gives CASSPGGPGYTF.

About this clonotype: A much larger clone is a single base away; this may be a read error. The genes are TRBV14 and TRBJ1-6, with D uncertain. This CDR3 is 14 amino acids long. Germline CDR1 reads SGHDN; CDR2 reads FVKESK. Trimming stripped 6 bases from V and 0 bases from J, with 6 bases between. CDR3 sequence (DNA): TGTGCCAGCAGGCAGAGCTCCTATAATTCACCCCTCCACTTT. Its translation is CASRQSSYNSPLHF.